What follows describes a single T cell receptor (beta chain). This sample is drawn from a study of Tregs in tolerant kidney transplant recipients. Trimming shortened V by 2 bases and J by 4 bases, and 9 bases separated the two germline ends. CDR3 size: 15 residues. Looked up from germline, CDR1 is SEHNR and CDR2 is FQNEAQ (reference sequence). Recipients received nonmyeloablative bone marrow transplants from related graft donors, with transient mixed chimerism. Unstimulated Tregs (CD4+CD25+CD127-) and CD4+CD25- non-Tregs were sorted from PBMCs. TCRdb's table, derived via immunoSEQ multiplex PCR, lists solely in-frame clones and lacks some. The table records approximately 81,000 clones, 91% of them present only once.

The sample consisted of CD4+ T cells from blood (PBMCs), taken 24 months after the transplant. The receptor comes from a human patient who received a combined kidney and bone marrow transplant. A share of the T cells may be of graft donor origin. This chain connects TRBV7-9 to TRBJ2-6; a weak D match, TRBD1 (6 bases). The CDR3 spells CASSLTGSGANVLTF. The CDR3 DNA is TGTGCCAGCAGCTTAACAGGGTCCGGGGCCAACGTCCTGACTTTC. The full variable domain, its missing parts supplied by reference TRBV7-9 and TRBJ2-6, is DTGVSQNPRHKITKRGQNVTFRCDPISEHNRLYWYRQTLGQGPEFLTYFQNEAQLEKSRLLSDRFSAERPKGSFSTLEIQRTEQGDSAMYLCASSLTGSGANVLTFGAGSRLTVL.